Listed here is a single T cell receptor beta chain. At least ten counts were recorded for this clonotype. There is no known antigen for this receptor. Base qualities are not at hand, and no much larger clone is one base apart. Library preparation was by multiplex PCR. Reads for this sample came from an Illumina HiSeq 4000. CDR3 regions were amplified by Arm-PCR with iRepertoire HTBI primers to construct TCR beta libraries. Before sequencing, the PCR products underwent gel purification. For the original study's pipeline: Across samples, about 64 TRBV and 13 to 15 TRBJ segments were identified and used for gene usage analysis of CDR3 amino acid clonotypes. COPE and FqMerger were used to merge filtered high-quality paired reads into contigs. BLAST was used to align contigs to the IMGT TRBV, TRBD and TRBJ reference genes, and CDR3 was defined following IMGT. Any clonotype with a frequency above 0.1% was classified as a highly expanded clone. Repertoire diversity was measured by Shannon entropy, and V-J evenness by the Gini coefficient. A clonotype found in more than one individual was treated as public. The public reads were quality trimmed at Q25 with fastp and then assembled into clones with MiXCR by TCRdb, keeping productive beta chains. Rows are combined by CDR3 protein, so each entry shows the most common genes and DNA. The V and J calls come from TCRdb's annotation, not from the publication. For this sample the table gives about 500,000 distinct CDR3 sequences, of which around 15% were detected only once. The top ten clonotypes cover approximately 12% of the sample.

This specimen's time point label, interpreted: newly diagnosed GD, antithyroid drugs for less than 3 months. For both TCR sequencing and RNA sequencing, RNA was extracted from PBMCs in TRIzol. The diagnosis of Graves' disease was made according to American Thyroid Association guidelines. Patients were recruited from an endocrinology department in Xi'an, China. Each patient gave around 9.2 milliliters of peripheral blood, collected in an EDTA anticoagulant tube. Ficoll Paque Plus density gradient separation was used to isolate PBMCs, and no further T cell sorting was performed. RNA quality was checked with an Agilent 2100 Bioanalyzer and agarose gel, and concentration with a NanoDrop 2000. The sample comes from a study of regulatory T cells in long-lasting Graves disease (TCRdb year 2021). The study in broad terms: Patients with newly diagnosed Graves' disease had been on antithyroid drugs for under 3 months. Persistent Graves' disease patients were compared with newly diagnosed Graves' disease patients by peripheral blood TCR sequencing and RNA sequencing. The study took place in China and was registered as a clinical trial. A total of some 35 samples underwent TCR sequencing, from about 13 patients with persistent Graves' disease and 20 or so patients with newly diagnosed Graves' disease. Results and caveats for the whole study, not just this receptor: The authors acknowledged the small sample size as a limitation that may reduce accuracy. More public clonotypes were shared among persistent patients (roughly 3,000) than among newly diagnosed patients (more than 900). Only peripheral blood was studied, because thyroid tissue, the primary lesion, was inaccessible. Compared with newly diagnosed patients, persistent Graves' disease patients had lower TCR Shannon entropy and fewer highly expanded clones, which suggests clonal expansion. TRBV28, TRBJ1-2 and TRBJ2-5 were preferentially used in persistent disease, while TRBV20-1 and TRBJ2-1 were favored in newly diagnosed disease. Sequencing and analysis were restricted to the TCR beta chain.

Counted from cysteine to phenylalanine, this CDR3 has 16 amino acids. The CDR3 DNA has 48 bases and is translated from base 1. The V end loses 3 bases and the J end loses 8 bases, and a stretch of 22 bases separates them. CDR1 MNHNS and CDR2 SASEGT were looked up in the germline V gene. This sample was also put to use in a study of T cells in Graves' hyperthyroidism and ophthalmopathy. Drawing on the second study: A patient counted as having stable Graves' hyperthyroidism if no progression to ophthalmopathy occurred over 18 months of follow-up. Hyperthyroidism patients were aged 18 to 65 years and newly diagnosed, with disease duration of less than 2 months. The study excluded patients with uncontrolled infections, other autoimmune diseases, pregnancy or lactation. Diagnoses relied on clinical symptoms, serum thyroxine and TRAb, thyroid ultrasound and orbital computed tomography. A first-round RT-PCR of the TCR CDR3 used the HTBI primer set with the Qiagen OneStep RT-PCR kit. Most expanded thyroid clonotypes (frequency above 0.001) were also detected in blood, a finding suggesting that blood repertoires may reflect thyroid immune responses. Ophthalmopathy was separated from stable hyperthyroidism by a 13 V-J signature model, with approximately 85% sensitivity and roughly 81% specificity obtained in cross-validation and 80%/75% obtained in testing. In validation, the model predicted progression to ophthalmopathy with around 71% sensitivity and approximately 78% specificity, a median of around six months before onset. A discovery cohort of around 100 patients, roughly 43 with Graves' ophthalmopathy and over 55 with stable Graves' hyperthyroidism, was used to find distinguishing TCR V-J signatures. An independent validation cohort of under 20 hyperthyroidism patients and roughly 16 patients who later progressed to ophthalmopathy tested prospective prediction of ophthalmopathy. For training and testing, the 80 to 100 patients in the discovery cohort were randomly divided in a 7:3 ratio. In addition, the study compared T-cell repertoires in thyroid tissue and in blood from roughly 6 Graves' hyperthyroidism patients. After sampling, hyperthyroidism patients received methimazole starting at 30 mg daily, and ophthalmopathy patients received high-dose intravenous methylprednisolone. Libraries were constructed in a second round of multiplex PCR, after which size selection and purification were performed. Paired-end sequencing of the libraries was performed with 100 bp reads on an Illumina HiSeq2000. Raw data were processed with SOAPnuke, discarding reads with adapters, uncalled bases, mean Phred below 15, or no exact constant-primer or identifier match. High-quality paired reads were merged using COPE v1.2.5, and each unique nucleotide sequence was defined as a clonotype. MiTCR v1.1 was used to align clonotypes to the IMGT TRBV, TRBD and TRBJ reference segments. Analysis was restricted to V-J combinations with a frequency above 0.0001, which covered about 99% of repertoires. The TCS score was defined as F50 (clonal expansion) divided by E x V (chaos), with BLOSUM62-based TCRdist calculated between CDR3 peptides within each V-J. Welch's t-statistics and random forest reduced roughly 530 V-J features to roughly 13, which were used in a naive Bayes classifier (R e1071). Sample size was not statistically predetermined, and blinding of investigators to group allocation was not performed. According to the paper, TCR Vbeta CDR3 sequencing was carried out on 135 peripheral blood samples, which came from 40 to 45 ophthalmopathy, roughly 75 hyperthyroidism and approximately 17 progressor patients.

The material was peripheral blood mononuclear cells (PBMCs), obtained at new diagnosis, from a patient treated with antithyroid drugs. This TCR came from a man aged 40-50 years with Graves disease. Donor details come from another sample of the same person, matched by shared clones. Here the chain combines TRBV6-1 and TRBJ1-1; the D gene cannot be named for sure. The CDR3 region reads CASSDGFGTKGLEAFF. The DNA sequence is as follows: TGTGCCAGCAGTGATGGCTTTGGAACTAAGGGCCTCGAAGCTTTCTTT.